The clone carrying this T cell receptor beta chain came up once. No antigen is known for it. This sample is drawn from a study of T cell responses to AZD1222 COVID-19 vaccine. Study-level findings and limits: Two AZD1222 doses significantly raised spike-specific TCR breadth and depth over controls. Nearly half of the spike-specific TCRs reportedly recognize variant regions that carry no mutations.

Sequencing was performed with immunoSEQ multiplex PCR; in TCRdb, only in-frame clones are kept and a portion is missing. The top ten hold over 1.2% of the sample, which has around 170,000 clones, approximately 90% seen once. The J segment lost 7 bases and the V segment lost 3 bases, leaving 4 bases of the junction unmatched. Germline V gives CDR1 KGHSH, CDR2 LQKENI. The CDR3 is 14 residues long. The V call is TRBV18, the J call TRBJ1-4; the match to TRBD1 covers 8 bases. The sequence came from an adult in good health. This specimen consisted of peripheral blood, obtained on day 0 of AZD1222 vaccination. DNA of the CDR3: TGTGCCAGCTCACCTGGGACAGGACCTGAAAAACTGTTTTTT. This codes for CASSPGTGPEKLFF.